This T cell receptor (beta chain) was recorded in a study of T cell repertoires in cytomegalovirus infection. TCRdb re-derived calls from the reads in MiXCR, one entry per CDR3 protein. This sample has roughly 720,000 distinct CDR3 sequences, with 35% found just once. Turning to this clonotype: Its matching antigen is unknown.

V was clipped by 5 bases and J by 0 bases, with 10 bases between them. The CDR3 runs 13 residues. Germline CDR1 is DFQATT and CDR2 is SNEGSKA (reference sequence). Notes on the study in general: Summed frequency of public TCR beta families distinguished CMV carriers with the relevant HLA.

The receptor's source is a human donor in good health (CMV status not recorded). Some clones in this sample may be carry-over from other donors' samples. Sequences were obtained from PBMCs. The chain has TRBV20-1 and TRBJ1-2; D possibly corresponds to TRBD1 (5 bases). The CDR3 is CSAPGRANYGYTF. The CDR3 DNA sequence: TGCAGTGCTCCGGGACGAGCTAACTATGGCTACACCTTC.